Presented here are 8 T cell receptor beta chains from one specimen sequenced in a study of cytomegalovirus exposure and HLA in healthy donors (dated by TCRdb to about 2017). The protocol used for the library was the immunoSEQ multiplex PCR assay. A mixture of 60 forward primers for TCR Vbeta segments and 13 reverse primers for TCR Jbeta segments was used in the multiplex PCR. TCRdb retrieved this table from immuneACCESS and kept in-frame rearrangements only. Not all clones are present; in checked studies, unresolved V genes account for under half, and no reason is known for the remainder. This sample holds 200,000 to 250,000 clones; 60% to 80% were observed only once. The ten top clones hold nearly 3% of the sample. Sequences were obtained from PBMCs. Receptors were obtained from a woman under 40 in good health and CMV-seronegative.

Only one count was recorded for this clone. The rearrangement uses TRBV29-1 and TRBJ1-1; D might be TRBD1 (5 bases). The CDR3 extends over 14 amino acids. Trimming took 7 bases from V and 0 from J, leaving 15 bases between them. The V gene's germline CDR1 is SQVTM and CDR2 ANQGSEA. CDR3 sequence: CSGGGSGMNTEAFF. In DNA form, the CDR3 reads TGCAGCGGCGGGGGTAGTGGGATGAACACTGAAGCTTTCTTT.

The DNA for the CDR3 is TGTGCCAGCAGCCTCCCGGTGGGGGGGCTTGGGGAGACCCAGTACTTC. This gives the protein CASSLPVGGLGETQYF. V usage is TRBV11-2 and J usage is TRBJ2-5, with TRBD2 as a possible D gene (7 bases). CDR3 length equals 16 residues. Trimming took 5 bases from V and 5 from J, leaving 21 bases between them. Germline CDR1 SGHAT, CDR2 FQNNGV.

The rearrangement joins TRBV7-8 to TRBJ1-4, with 7 positions matching TRBD1. Unmatched junction bases numbered 8, after V lost 5 bases and J lost 5 bases. This CDR3 is 15 amino acids long. Germline V CDR1 and CDR2: SGHVS, FQNEAQ. As DNA, the CDR3 is TGTGCCAGCAGCCTAATCCGGGACAGAAATGAAAAACTGTTTTTT. Translation gives CASSLIRDRNEKLFF.

The chain combines TRBV4-1 with TRBJ2-1; perhaps TRBD2 as D (5 bases). Germline CDR1 reads MGHRA; CDR2 reads YSYEKL. V was clipped by 0 bases and J by 3 bases, with 12 bases between them. This CDR3 is built from 16 residues. The CDR3 sequence is CASSQDLEDFYNEQFF. For the CDR3, the DNA is TGCGCCAGCAGCCAAGATTTGGAGGATTTCTACAATGAGCAGTTCTTC.

The J gene is TRBJ2-5, the V gene TRBV9; 7 bases are shared with TRBD2. CDR3 length: 14 residues. V trimming: 1 base; J trimming: 9 bases; junction bases outside the gene matches: 9. CDR1 and CDR2 from the germline V gene are SGDLS and YYNGEE. CDR3 protein: CASSVSLRERAQYF. CDR3 coding DNA: TGTGCCAGCAGCGTAAGTTTGCGGGAGAGGGCCCAGTACTTC. Based on the CDR3 plus reference TRBV9 and TRBJ2-5, the full variable domain is DSGVTQTPKHLITATGQRVTLRCSPRSGDLSVYWYQQSLDQGLQFLIQYYNGEERAKGNILERFSAQQFPDLHSELNLSSLELGDSALYFCASSVSLRERAQYFGPGTRLLVL.

V gene TRBV19 combines with J gene TRBJ2-7; tentatively, D is TRBD1 (6 bases). Per the germline V gene, CDR1 is LNHDA and CDR2 is SQIVND (reference sequence). The length of the CDR3 is 13 residues. The V gene lost 6 bases and the J gene lost 2 bases, with 11 bases spanning the gap. For the CDR3, the DNA is TGTGCCAGTAGCCAAAGGACAGCCTACGAGCAGTACTTC. Its protein is CASSQRTAYEQYF.

The chain has TRBV10-2 and TRBJ2-5; no reliable D call. Trimming removed 7 bases at V and 3 bases at J, with 6 bases between. This CDR3 has 11 residues. Germline loops: CDR1 WSHSY, CDR2 SAAADI. In DNA form, the CDR3 reads TGCGCCAGCAACTACAAAGAGACCCAGTACTTC. Protein: CASNYKETQYF.

CDR3 nucleotides: TGCGCCAGCTCTCTGGTTCCGGCGGCCACAGATACGCAGTATTTT. This encodes CASSLVPAATDTQYF. The chain is built from TRBV5-1 and TRBJ2-3; no clear D. CDR3 length: 15 residues. Trimming pared 7 bases from V and 2 bases from J, leaving 17 bases between. Germline CDR1 is SGHRS and CDR2 is YFSETQ.